This T cell receptor beta chain was recovered during a study of T cell repertoires in aging, cancer and after chemotherapy. The overall study: Patients with chronic lymphocytic leukemia were sampled before and after fludarabine- or bendamustine-based chemotherapy. About 9 million TCR reads made up the full dataset. Study-level findings and limits: Median generation probability rose over the chemotherapy interval in each cancer cohort, suggesting rebound thymic output. Untreated cancer patients had significantly lower blood TCR diversity than age-matched healthy donors.

Amplification of TCR beta used genomic DNA extracted from peripheral blood. This CDR3 region has 15 residues. Germline V lookup: CDR1 LNHDA, CDR2 SQIVND (reference sequence). V lost 6 bases to trimming and J lost 5 bases; unmatched junction nucleotides: 4. A mixed TRB-A/B primer pool amplified rearranged TRB by multiplex touch-down PCR. From the multiplex PCR reads, TCRdb called clonotypes with MiXCR, one entry per CDR3 protein. The sample yields approximately 6,300 distinct CDR3 sequences, roughly 40% seen once. This clonotype was counted once. Its cognate antigen is unknown. The sample taken for sequencing was blood. This TCR was sampled from a human donor with a blood cancer. The chain links TRBV19 to TRBJ2-5; TRBD2 agrees at 15 bases. CDR3 sequence (DNA): TGTGCCAGTAGGGGACTAGCGGGAGGAGGTGAGACCCAGTACTTC. It encodes CASRGLAGGGETQYF.